Listed below are T cell receptor beta chains from one sample, sequenced in a study of cytomegalovirus exposure and HLA in healthy donors. Clones were sequenced by immunoSEQ multiplex PCR, and TCRdb holds only the in-frame ones, with some missing. Of 250,000 to 350,000 clones listed, about nine tenths are singletons. The sequenced sample consisted of PBMCs. These receptors were obtained from a man in his forties in good health and CMV-seropositive. The CDR3 runs from the conserved cysteine through the conserved F or W.

>TRBJ1-1|TRBV11-2
CASSLGTGGPNTEAFF
>TRBJ2-7|TRBV4-1
CASSQGREDYEQYF
>TRBJ1-2|TRBV4-3
CASSPWTGVDGYTF
>NA|TRBV7-8
CASSLRGGRVSYEQYF
>TRBJ2-2|TRBV28
CASSFSVGTVGTGELFF
>TRBJ1-2|TRBV4-3
CASSQDRRDRGHYGYTF
>TRBJ2-7|TRBV28
CASSTGGPYEQYF
>TRBJ1-5|TRBV11-2
CASSATGGSNQPQHF
>TRBJ1-2|TRBV6-4
CASRPAGTNYGYTF
>TRBJ2-3|TRBV7-9
CSSSLVASGSTDTQYF
>TRBJ2-7|TRBV5-4
CASSLAGLAGEQYF
>TRBJ2-5|TRBV5-4
CASSLDLAGGPRETQYF
>TRBJ2-6|TRBV28
CASSLRRTGEGPGSGANVLTF
>TRBJ1-2|TRBV29-1
CSVAIHPADYGYTF
>TRBJ2-5|TRBV18
CASSGGLRETQYF
>TRBJ1-2|TRBV29-1
CSAGQGKGYTF
>TRBJ2-1|TRBV7-2
CASSAGLYQYNEQFF
>TRBJ1-5|TRBV9
CASSGGPPGQSNQPQHF
>TRBJ1-2|TRBV28
CASTPAGGYGYTF
>TRBJ1-4|TRBV5-1
CASSPGLQGPNEKLFF
>TRBJ2-6|TRBV6-1
CASSAMTGSGANVLTF
>TRBJ2-1|TRBV2
CASRPTESSYNEQFF
>TRBJ2-6|TRBV28
CASSLPGRSSGANVLTF
>TRBJ1-3|TRBV28
CASSFRGGSGNTIYF
>TRBJ2-1|TRBV5-1
CASSQGLAGVPEQFF
>TRBJ2-7|TRBV11-2
CASSLEEGTGSFPYEQYF
>TRBJ2-1|TRBV29-1
CSGISGTEQFF
>TRBJ1-5|TRBV15
CATSREGPLERPQHF